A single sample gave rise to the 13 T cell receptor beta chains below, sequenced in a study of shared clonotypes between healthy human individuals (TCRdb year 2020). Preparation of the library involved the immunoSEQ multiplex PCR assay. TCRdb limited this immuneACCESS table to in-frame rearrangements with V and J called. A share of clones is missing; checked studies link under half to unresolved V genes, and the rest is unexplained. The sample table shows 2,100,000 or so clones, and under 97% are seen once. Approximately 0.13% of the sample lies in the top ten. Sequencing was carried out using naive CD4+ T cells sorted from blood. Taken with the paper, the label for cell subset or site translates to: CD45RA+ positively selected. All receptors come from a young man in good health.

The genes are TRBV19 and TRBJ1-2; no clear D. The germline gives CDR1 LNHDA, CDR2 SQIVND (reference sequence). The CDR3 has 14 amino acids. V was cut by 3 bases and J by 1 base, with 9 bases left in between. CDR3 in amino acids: CASSILQDNYGYTF. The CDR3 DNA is TGTGCCAGTAGTATCCTCCAGGATAACTATGGCTACACCTTC.

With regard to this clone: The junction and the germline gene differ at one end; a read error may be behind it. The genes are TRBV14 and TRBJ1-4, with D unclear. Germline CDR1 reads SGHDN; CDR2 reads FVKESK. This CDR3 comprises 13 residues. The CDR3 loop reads CANSQDWRTSLFF. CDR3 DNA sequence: TGTGCCAACAGCCAAGATTGGCGAACCAGTCTGTTTTTT.

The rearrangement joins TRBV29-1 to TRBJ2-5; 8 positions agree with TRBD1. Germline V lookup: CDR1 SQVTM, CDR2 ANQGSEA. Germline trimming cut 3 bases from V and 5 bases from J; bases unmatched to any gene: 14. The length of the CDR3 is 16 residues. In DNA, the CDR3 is TGCAGCGTTGATTTTTTGGACAGGGCGAATTCGGAGACCCAGTACTTC. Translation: CSVDFLDRANSETQYF.

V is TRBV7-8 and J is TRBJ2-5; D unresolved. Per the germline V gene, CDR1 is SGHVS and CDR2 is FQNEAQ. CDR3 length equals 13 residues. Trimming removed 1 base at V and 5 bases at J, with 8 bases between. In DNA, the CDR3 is TGTGCCAGCAGCTTAGGCCGTCTGGAGACCCAGTACTTC. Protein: CASSLGRLETQYF. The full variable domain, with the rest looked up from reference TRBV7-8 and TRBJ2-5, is GAGVSQSPRYKVAKRGQDVALRCDPISGHVSLFWYQQALGQGPEFLTYFQNEAQLDKSGLPSDRFFAERPEGSVSTLKIQRTQQEDSAVYLCASSLGRLETQYFGPGTRLLVL.

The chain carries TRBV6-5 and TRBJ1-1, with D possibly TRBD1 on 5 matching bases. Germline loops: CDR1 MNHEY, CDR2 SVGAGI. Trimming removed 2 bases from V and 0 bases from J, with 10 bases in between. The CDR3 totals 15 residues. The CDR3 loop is CASSYAGGVNTEAFF. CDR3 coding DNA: TGTGCCAGCAGTTACGCGGGAGGGGTGAACACTGAAGCTTTCTTT.

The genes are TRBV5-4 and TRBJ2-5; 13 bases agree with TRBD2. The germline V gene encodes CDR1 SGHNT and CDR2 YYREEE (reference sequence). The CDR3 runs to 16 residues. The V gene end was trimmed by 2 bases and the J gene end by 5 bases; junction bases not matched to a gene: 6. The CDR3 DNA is TGTGCCAGCAGCTTTATACTAGCGGGAGGGACGGAGACCCAGTACTTC. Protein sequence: CASSFILAGGTETQYF. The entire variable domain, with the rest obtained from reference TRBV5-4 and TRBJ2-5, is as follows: ETGVTQSPTHLIKTRGQQVTLRCSSQSGHNTVSWYQQALGQGPQFIFQYYREEENGRGNFPPRFSGLQFPNYSSELNVNALELDDSALYLCASSFILAGGTETQYFGPGTRLLVL.

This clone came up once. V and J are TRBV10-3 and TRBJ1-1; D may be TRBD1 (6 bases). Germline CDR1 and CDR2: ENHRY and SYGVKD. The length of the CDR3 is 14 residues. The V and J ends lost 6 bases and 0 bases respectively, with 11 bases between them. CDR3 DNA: TGTGCCATCAGACAGGGTTCCATGAACACTGAAGCTTTCTTT. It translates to CAIRQGSMNTEAFF.

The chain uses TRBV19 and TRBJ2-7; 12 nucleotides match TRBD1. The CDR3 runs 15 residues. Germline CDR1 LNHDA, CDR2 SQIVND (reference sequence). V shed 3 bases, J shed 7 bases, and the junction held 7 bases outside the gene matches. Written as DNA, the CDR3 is TGTGCCAGTAGTATCCCGGGACAGGGGGCGCGGGAGCAGTACTTC. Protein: CASSIPGQGAREQYF.

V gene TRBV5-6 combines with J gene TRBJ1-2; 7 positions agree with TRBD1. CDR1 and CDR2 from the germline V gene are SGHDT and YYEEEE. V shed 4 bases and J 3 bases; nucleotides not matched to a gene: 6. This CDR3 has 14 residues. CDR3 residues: CASSQTGMDYGYTF. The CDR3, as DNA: TGTGCCAGCAGCCAGACAGGGATGGACTATGGCTACACCTTC.

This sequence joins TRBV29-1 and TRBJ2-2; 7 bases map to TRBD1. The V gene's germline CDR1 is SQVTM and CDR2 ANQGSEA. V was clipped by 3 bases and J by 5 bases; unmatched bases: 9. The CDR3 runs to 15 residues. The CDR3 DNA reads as TGCAGCGTTGATCATGGGCAGGGGGTTACCGGGGAGCTGTTTTTT. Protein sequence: CSVDHGQGVTGELFF.

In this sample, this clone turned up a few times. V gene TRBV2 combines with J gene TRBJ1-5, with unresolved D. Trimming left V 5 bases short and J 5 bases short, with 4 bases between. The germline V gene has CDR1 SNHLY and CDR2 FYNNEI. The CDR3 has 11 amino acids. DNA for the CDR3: TGTGCCAGCAGTAGGGATCAGCCCCAGCATTTT. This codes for CASSRDQPQHF.

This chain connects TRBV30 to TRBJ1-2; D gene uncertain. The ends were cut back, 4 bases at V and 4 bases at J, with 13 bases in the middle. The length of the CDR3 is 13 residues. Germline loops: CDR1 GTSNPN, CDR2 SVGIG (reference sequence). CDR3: CAWIGRGPYGYTF. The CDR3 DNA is TGTGCCTGGATCGGACGGGGTCCCTATGGCTACACCTTC. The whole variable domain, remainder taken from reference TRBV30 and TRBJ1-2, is SQTIHQWPATLVQPVGSPLSLECTVEGTSNPNLYWYRQAAGRGLQLLFYSVGIGQISSEVPQNLSASRPQDRQFILSSKKLLLSDSGFYLCAWIGRGPYGYTFGSGTRLTVV.

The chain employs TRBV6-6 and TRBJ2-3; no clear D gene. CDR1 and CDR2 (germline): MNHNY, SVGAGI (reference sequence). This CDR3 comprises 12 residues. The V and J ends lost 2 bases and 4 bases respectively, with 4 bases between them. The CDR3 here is CASSYVSDTQYF. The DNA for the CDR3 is TGTGCCAGCAGTTACGTATCAGATACGCAGTATTTT.